This T cell receptor (beta chain) was identified during a study of blood T cell repertoires in COVID-19. Study-wide context: Sites in the United States, Italy and Spain provided acute and convalescent COVID-19 samples. T cells, B-cell-depleted T cells, or PBMCs supplied cDNA or gDNA.

In the original processing: It was from reference gene primer amplification that nucleated cell counts were estimated. The assay was immunoSEQ multiplex PCR, and TCRdb's table has in-frame clones only and misses some. Clone size and V and J calls were adopted from that table, with D and trimming inferred from the DNA. This sample has roughly 300,000 clones; 83% occur once, and the top ten carry 8% to 9.5%. Germline V gene data show CDR1 as MNHEY and CDR2 as SMNVEV (reference sequence). The CDR3 covers 16 residues. Trimming pared 6 bases from V and 4 bases from J, leaving 21 bases between. The sequence was obtained from a woman in her forties or fifties who had recovered from COVID-19. The chain joins TRBV27 to TRBJ1-2; no firm D call. The sequencing sample was made of peripheral blood. The CDR3 here is CASRGHGGPPGYGYTF. CDR3 in DNA: TGTGCCAGCAGGGGCCATGGAGGGCCGCCGGGCTATGGCTACACCTTC.